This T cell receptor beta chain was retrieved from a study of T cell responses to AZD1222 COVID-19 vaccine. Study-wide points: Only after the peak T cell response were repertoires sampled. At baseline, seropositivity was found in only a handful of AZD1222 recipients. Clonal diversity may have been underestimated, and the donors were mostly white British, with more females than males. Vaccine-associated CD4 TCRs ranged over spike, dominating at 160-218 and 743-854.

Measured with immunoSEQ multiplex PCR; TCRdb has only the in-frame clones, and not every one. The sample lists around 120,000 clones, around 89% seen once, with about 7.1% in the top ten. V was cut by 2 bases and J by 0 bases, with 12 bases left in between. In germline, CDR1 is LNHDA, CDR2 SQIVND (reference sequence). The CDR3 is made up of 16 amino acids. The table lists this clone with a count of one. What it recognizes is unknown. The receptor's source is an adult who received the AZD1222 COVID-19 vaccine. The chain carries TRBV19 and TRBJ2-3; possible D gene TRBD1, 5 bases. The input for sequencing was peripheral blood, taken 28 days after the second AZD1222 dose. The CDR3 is CASSIRGPRSTDTQYF. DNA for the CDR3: TGTGCCAGTAGTATAAGGGGCCCTAGGAGCACAGATACGCAGTATTTT.